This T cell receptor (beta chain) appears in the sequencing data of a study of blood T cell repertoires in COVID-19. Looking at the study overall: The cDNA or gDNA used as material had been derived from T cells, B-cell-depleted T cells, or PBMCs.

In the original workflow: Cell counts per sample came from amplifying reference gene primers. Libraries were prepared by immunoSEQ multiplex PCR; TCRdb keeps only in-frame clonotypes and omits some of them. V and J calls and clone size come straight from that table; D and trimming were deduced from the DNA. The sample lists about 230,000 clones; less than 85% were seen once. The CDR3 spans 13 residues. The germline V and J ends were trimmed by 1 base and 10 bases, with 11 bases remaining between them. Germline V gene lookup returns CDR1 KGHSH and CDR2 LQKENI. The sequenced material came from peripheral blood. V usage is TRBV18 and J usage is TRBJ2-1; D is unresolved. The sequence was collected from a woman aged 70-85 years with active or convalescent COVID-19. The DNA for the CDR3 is TGTGCCAGCTCACCACGGGCTAAGGCGGAGCAGTTCTTC. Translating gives CASSPRAKAEQFF.